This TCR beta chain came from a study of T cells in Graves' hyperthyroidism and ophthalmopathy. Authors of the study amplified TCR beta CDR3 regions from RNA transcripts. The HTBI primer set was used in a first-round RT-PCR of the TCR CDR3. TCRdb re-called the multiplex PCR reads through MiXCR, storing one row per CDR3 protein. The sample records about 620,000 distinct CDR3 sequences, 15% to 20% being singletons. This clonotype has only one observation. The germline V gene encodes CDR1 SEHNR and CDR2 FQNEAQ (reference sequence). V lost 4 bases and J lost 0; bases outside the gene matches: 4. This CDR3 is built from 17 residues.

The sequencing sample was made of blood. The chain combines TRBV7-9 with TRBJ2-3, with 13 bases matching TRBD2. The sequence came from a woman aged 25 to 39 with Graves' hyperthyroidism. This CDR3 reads CASSSGLAGVSTDTQYF. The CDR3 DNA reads TGTGCCAGCAGCTCCGGACTAGCGGGAGTGAGCACAGATACGCAGTATTTT.